The 28 T cell receptor beta chains presented below share a single source sample, sequenced in a study of T-cell reconstitution after alpha-beta-depleted transplantation in children. Preparation of the TCRbeta library used unique molecular identifiers. MiXCR, applied by TCRdb to the PCR reads, yields one record per CDR3 protein. The sample holds fewer than 700,000 distinct CDR3 sequences, around 13% seen once. This sample comprised PBMCs, mostly from graft donor cells, obtained 360 days after TCRalphabeta/CD19-depleted stem cell transplant. The receptors originated from a male patient younger than 18 who had a stem cell transplant for acute myeloid leukemia, so the T cells may come from the graft donor.

The chain carries TRBV5-1 and TRBJ2-7, with TRBD2 identical over 7 bases. V was clipped by 4 bases and J by 6 bases; unmatched bases: 10. Germline V gives CDR1 SGHRS, CDR2 YFSETQ. The CDR3 spans 14 residues. CDR3: CASSRNGRKGEQYF. DNA of the CDR3: TGCGCCAGCAGCCGGAACGGGAGGAAGGGCGAGCAGTACTTC.

There are many counts of this clonotype. This chain joins TRBV10-3 and TRBJ2-5; 7 bases are shared with TRBD2. J gave up 5 bases and V 1 base, and 13 bases lay outside the gene matches. Looked up from germline, CDR1 is ENHRY and CDR2 is SYGVKD. The CDR3 runs to 17 residues. The CDR3 region is CAISEWRAGAIEETQYF. The CDR3 DNA is TGTGCCATCAGTGAGTGGCGGGCGGGAGCCATTGAGGAGACCCAGTACTTC.

The chain has TRBV11-3 and TRBJ1-2; D perhaps matches TRBD1 (5 bases). The V gene's germline CDR1 is SGHNT and CDR2 YENEEA. V was trimmed by 7 bases and J by 0 bases, leaving 21 bases between them. CDR3 length: 17 residues. The CDR3 DNA sequence: TGTGCCAGCACCCTTGGGGCGGCCCTTCCCTCTAACTATGGCTACACCTTC. Protein: CASTLGAALPSNYGYTF.

This clonotype was picked up a small number of times. This chain joins TRBV7-2 and TRBJ2-7; 12 bases are a match to TRBD1. V lost 1 base and J lost 2; bases outside the gene matches: 6. The V gene's germline CDR1 is SGHTA and CDR2 FQGNSA. CDR3 length: 17 residues. The CDR3 spells CASSLGPGQGAPYEQYF. The CDR3 region has the DNA TGTGCCAGCAGCTTAGGTCCGGGACAGGGGGCCCCCTACGAGCAGTACTTC.

V gene TRBV4-3 combines with J gene TRBJ2-7, with 7 nucleotides matching TRBD1. This CDR3 region has 16 residues. Per the germline V gene, CDR1 is LGHNA and CDR2 is YSLEER. V gave up 5 bases and J gave up 0 bases; unmatched junction bases: 10. The CDR3 is CASSDSGQEPSYEQYF. The CDR3 coding sequence is TGCGCCAGCAGCGACTCAGGACAGGAGCCCTCCTACGAGCAGTACTTC.

This clonotype was seen many times. J is TRBJ1-3 and V is TRBV29-1; D gene unclear. The CDR3 has 11 amino acids. V was pared by 8 bases and J by 0 bases, with 5 bases between. In germline, CDR1 is SQVTM, CDR2 ANQGSEA. The CDR3 protein is CSTDSGNTIYF. CDR3 in DNA: TGCAGCACGGACTCTGGAAACACCATATATTTT.

This clonotype came up a few times. The chain is built from TRBV30 and TRBJ2-1; D is undetermined. The germline V gene has CDR1 GTSNPN and CDR2 SVGIG (reference sequence). The CDR3 spans 13 residues. The germline V and J ends were trimmed by 2 bases and 3 bases, with 8 bases remaining between them. Here the CDR3 reads CAWSPELYNEQFF. CDR3 sequence (DNA): TGTGCCTGGAGTCCCGAACTCTACAATGAGCAGTTCTTC.

This clonotype has at least ten counts. V gene TRBV20-1 combines with J gene TRBJ1-2; D is ambiguous. Germline V gene lookup returns CDR1 DFQATT and CDR2 SNEGSKA (reference sequence). Between the trimmed V and J ends, which lost 6 bases and 8 bases, there was a span of 19 bases. The CDR3 extends over 13 amino acids. Here the CDR3 DNA reads TGCAGTGCCCCTGGATCTGAGTCGGAAGGCTACACCTTC. Translating gives CSAPGSESEGYTF.

This clonotype was recorded at least ten times. The chain joins TRBV6-2 or TRBV6-3 to TRBJ2-1, with a weak D call TRBD1 (5 bases). Germline loops: CDR1 MNHEY, CDR2 SVGEGT. The CDR3 is 14 residues long. Trimming left V 4 bases short and J 2 bases short, with 9 bases between. The CDR3 reads CASSLGQTYNEQFF. The CDR3 DNA reads TGTGCCAGCAGTTTGGGGCAGACCTACAATGAGCAGTTCTTC.

This clonotype was observed a few times. The chain couples TRBV7-9 to TRBJ1-1; D gene uncertain. Germline V gene lookup returns CDR1 SEHNR and CDR2 FQNEAQ (reference sequence). This CDR3 comprises 13 residues. Trimming stripped 3 bases from V and 4 bases from J, with 9 bases between. CDR3 coding DNA: TGTGCCAGCAGCTTTCCGGGGAGCACTGAAGCTTTCTTT. Its protein is CASSFPGSTEAFF.

This clonotype has only a few counts. The chain has TRBV20-1 and TRBJ2-7; D perhaps matches TRBD2 (5 bases). The length of the CDR3 is 13 residues. From germline, CDR1 is DFQATT and CDR2 SNEGSKA (reference sequence). Trimming took 3 bases from V and 2 from J, leaving 11 bases between them. The DNA of the CDR3 is TGCAGTGCTAGGGAGGAAATCCCCTACGAGCAGTACTTC. This codes for CSAREEIPYEQYF.

This clonotype has more than one count but fewer than ten. The rearrangement uses TRBV18 and TRBJ1-1, with a weak D call TRBD1 (5 bases). The V and J ends lost 6 bases and 4 bases respectively, with 21 bases between them. There are 16 residues in the CDR3. Germline CDR1 and CDR2: KGHSH and LQKENI. CDR3 in amino acids: CASSIRDAGTGTEAFF. The CDR3 nucleotides are TGTGCCAGCTCTATCAGGGATGCGGGTACTGGCACTGAAGCTTTCTTT.

A few counts support this clonotype. The rearrangement uses TRBV28 and TRBJ2-1; no reliable D call. Germline V gene lookup returns CDR1 MDHEN and CDR2 SYDVKM. There are 14 residues in the CDR3. V was shortened by 5 bases and J by 9 bases, with 17 bases between the two germline ends. This CDR3 reads CASSPGPPKPEQFF. The CDR3 DNA reads as TGTGCCAGCAGTCCCGGGCCTCCTAAGCCTGAGCAGTTCTTC.

This clonotype appeared many times. The chain employs TRBV24-1 and TRBJ2-6, with D perhaps TRBD2 (7 bases). Germline loops: CDR1 KGHDR, CDR2 SFDVKD. Trimming removed 3 bases from V and 0 bases from J, with 11 bases in between. CDR3 length: 17 amino acids. CDR3 residues: CATSDRGAGSGANVLTF. CDR3 DNA sequence: TGTGCCACCAGTGATCGGGGGGCGGGCTCTGGGGCCAACGTCCTGACTTTC.

This clonotype has a count of ten or more. J is TRBJ2-7 and V is TRBV4-3; 12 bases line up with TRBD1. This CDR3 has 15 amino acids. V was pared by 3 bases and J by 2 bases, with 2 bases of the junction left unmatched. CDR1 and CDR2 (germline): LGHNA, YSLEER. Here the CDR3 reads CASSQGQGAPYEQYF. In DNA form, the CDR3 reads TGCGCCAGCAGCCAGGGACAGGGGGCGCCCTACGAGCAGTACTTC.

The rearrangement uses TRBV30 and TRBJ2-7; the match to TRBD1 covers 9 bases. There are 14 residues in the CDR3. Germline-derived CDR1 and CDR2 are GTSNPN and SVGIG (reference sequence). V gave up 3 bases and J gave up 6 bases; unmatched junction bases: 9. The CDR3 loop reads CAWSFPGQGREQYF. The CDR3 nucleotides are TGTGCCTGGAGCTTCCCGGGACAGGGACGCGAGCAGTACTTC. The variable domain in full, with the rest retrieved from reference TRBV30 and TRBJ2-7, is SQTIHQWPATLVQPVGSPLSLECTVEGTSNPNLYWYRQAAGRGLQLLFYSVGIGQISSEVPQNLSASRPQDRQFILSSKKLLLSDSGFYLCAWSFPGQGREQYFGPGTRLTVT.

V and J are TRBV29-1 and TRBJ2-2; 7 positions match TRBD2. The length of the CDR3 is 14 residues. Looked up from germline, CDR1 is SQVTM and CDR2 is ANQGSEA. The J segment lost 4 bases and the V segment lost 2 bases, leaving 4 bases of the junction unmatched. The CDR3 DNA sequence: TGCAGCGTTGAAAACCTAGCGGTCACCGGGGAGCTGTTTTTT. Encoded protein: CSVENLAVTGELFF.

This clonotype was observed a handful of times. The chain couples TRBV6-1 to TRBJ1-5, with D possibly TRBD1 on 5 matching bases. Germline CDR1 is MNHNS and CDR2 is SASEGT. V dropped 0 bases and J dropped 3 bases, with 12 bases sitting between them. This CDR3 spans 16 amino acids. CDR3 DNA: TGTGCCAGCAGTGAAGCGCTGGGACGGTCCAATCAGCCCCAGCATTTT. Translated: CASSEALGRSNQPQHF.

This clonotype was picked up a small number of times. The rearrangement joins TRBV10-3 to TRBJ2-2; 9 bases align to TRBD1. The ends lost 3 bases at V and 6 bases at J; junction bases unmatched: 11. Germline V gene data show CDR1 as ENHRY and CDR2 as SYGVKD. The CDR3 contains 17 residues. CDR3 amino acids: CAISDRGGTGSAGELFF. CDR3 bases: TGTGCCATCAGTGACCGTGGTGGGACAGGGAGTGCCGGGGAGCTGTTTTTT.

The chain links TRBV5-6 to TRBJ2-1; TRBD2 matches 8 bases. CDR3 length equals 17 residues. CDR1 is SGHDT and CDR2 is YYEEEE in the germline V gene. J lost 0 bases, V lost 0 bases, and 5 bases had no gene match. For the CDR3, the DNA is TGTGCCAGCAGCTTGGCCTTGACTAGCGACTCCTACAATGAGCAGTTCTTC. As protein: CASSLALTSDSYNEQFF.

A few counts support this clonotype. The rearrangement joins TRBV7-6 to TRBJ2-7; TRBD2 aligns across 9 bases. Germline CDR1 SGHVS, CDR2 FNYEAQ. This CDR3 spans 16 amino acids. Trimming took 4 bases from V and 4 from J; bases not matched to a gene: 11. The CDR3 here is CASSSPPGTSKYEQYF. Written as DNA, the CDR3 is TGTGCCAGCAGCTCTCCCCCCGGGACTAGCAAGTACGAGCAGTACTTC.

The J gene is TRBJ2-1, the V gene TRBV7-2; 9 nucleotides line up with TRBD2. Germline loops: CDR1 SGHTA, CDR2 FQGNSA. Germline trimming cut 5 bases from V and 2 bases from J; bases unmatched to any gene: 7. This CDR3 has 16 amino acids. In DNA, the CDR3 is TGTGCCAGCAGCCGCTTTAGCGGGAGCACCTACAATGAGCAGTTCTTC. It is translated as CASSRFSGSTYNEQFF.

This clonotype has only a few counts. The V and J genes are TRBV7-2 and TRBJ2-2, with D perhaps TRBD1 (6 bases). Trimming cost V 5 bases and J 8 bases, with 15 bases left between them. The CDR3 loop spans 14 amino acids. Germline V gives CDR1 SGHTA, CDR2 FQGNSA. CDR3 amino acids: CASSHRVNGGELFF. DNA of the CDR3: TGTGCCAGCAGCCACAGGGTAAACGGTGGGGAGCTGTTTTTT.

CDR3 loop: CASRESASGTDTQYF. The DNA for the CDR3 is TGTGCCAGCAGGGAATCGGCTAGCGGCACAGATACGCAGTATTTT. The chain has TRBV28 and TRBJ2-3; possible D gene TRBD2, 6 bases. With 6 bases removed from V and 1 base from J, the gap between germline ends came to 14 bases. CDR1 MDHEN and CDR2 SYDVKM come from the germline V gene. The CDR3 runs 15 residues.

The chain employs TRBV12-3 or TRBV12-4 and TRBJ1-5, with 7 bases aligning to TRBD1. The CDR3 is 21 residues long. Trimming at V came to 4 bases and at J to 6 bases, leaving 27 bases not matched to a gene. The CDR3 here is CASSSLREIWTGHGLGQPQHF. CDR3 DNA sequence: TGTGCCAGCAGTTCCCTAAGAGAAATTTGGACAGGCCACGGTCTTGGTCAGCCCCAGCATTTT.

This clonotype came up many times. The chain couples TRBV12-3 or TRBV12-4 to TRBJ2-1, with 13 nucleotides matching TRBD2. CDR3 size: 16 residues. V dropped 5 bases and J dropped 10; count of bases not matched to a gene: 11. CDR3 nucleotides: TGTGCCAGCAGTCAATTCAGGACTAGCGGGAGAGGGGAGCAGTTCTTC. Translated, it gives CASSQFRTSGRGEQFF.

Many counts were recorded for this clonotype. The chain couples TRBV6-5 to TRBJ2-4; D gene ambiguous. The germline CDR1 and CDR2 sequences are MNHEY and SVGAGI. The V end lost 1 base, the J end lost 3 bases, and 7 bases lay between the germline ends. The CDR3 consists of 14 residues. CDR3 coding DNA: TGTGCCAGCAGTTACTGGGGAAGCAAAAACATTCAGTACTTC. Its protein product is CASSYWGSKNIQYF.

As regards this clonotype: A junction end diverges from the germline sequence, so it may reflect a read error. This chain links TRBV28 with TRBJ2-3; 9 bases fit TRBD2. Per germline, CDR1 MDHEN and CDR2 SYDVKM. The CDR3 is 16 residues long. This CDR3 is CASSSLGLASTDTQYF. In nucleotides, the CDR3 is TGTGCTAGCAGCTCCCTCGGACTAGCGAGCACAGATACGCAGTATTTT.